This TCR beta chain was captured in a study of T cell clonality in common variable immunodeficiency. Study-level points and caveats: Fewer deletions and N-nucleotide insertions were reportedly seen in common variable immunodeficiency TCR beta sequences.

Assay used: immunoSEQ multiplex PCR; TCRdb lists only in-frame clones, some missing. The repertoire has some 20,000 clones, none seen only once; the ten largest take around 2.5%. Germline-derived CDR1 and CDR2 are SGHVS and FNYEAQ. The CDR3 is 14 amino acids. The V and J ends lost 5 bases and 6 bases, in that order; junction bases with no gene match: 9. This clone was seen only a few times. Its target is not known. Read sequence stops 3 residues before the CDR3 end, and the germline J gene provides the missing end. The chain is built from TRBV7-6 and TRBJ1-1, with TRBD1 matching 7 bases. Sequenced: peripheral blood mononuclear cells. The sequence was collected from a human donor with common variable immunodeficiency. The chain's CDR3 is CASSTRQGPAEAFF. CDR3 DNA, as far as it was read: TGTGCCAGCAGCACCCGACAGGGCCCCGCTGAA.